The rows below give T cell receptor beta chains drawn from one sample of a study of T cells in tumors after PD-1 blockade. Assay used: immunoSEQ multiplex PCR; TCRdb lists only in-frame clones, some missing. The table lists 60,000 to 75,000 clones, approximately 79% of them singletons. This material consisted of PBMCs, taken after anti-PD-1 treatment. These receptors were collected from a human donor with basal cell carcinoma. Each CDR3 is given with its conserved first and last residue. Each record gives: V gene, CDR3 protein.

V gene: TRBV7-9; CDR3 protein: CASSLDTGLNYGYTF
V gene: TRBV5-4; CDR3 protein: CASSLRGNTIYF
V gene: TRBV24-1; CDR3 protein: CATSDETGGFEQFF
V gene: TRBV7-6; CDR3 protein: CASSSSGDIYEQYF
V gene: TRBV6-5; CDR3 protein: CASKAGASTDTQYF
V gene: TRBV28; CDR3 protein: CASTRLAGTYEQYF
V gene: TRBV6-5; CDR3 protein: CASTQSSSYEQYF
V gene: TRBV5-1; CDR3 protein: CASSLTDRTRGLFF
V gene: TRBV15; CDR3 protein: CATSRDLGSGNTIYF
V gene: TRBV18; CDR3 protein: CASSSKLAGGVYNEQFF
V gene: TRBV15; CDR3 protein: CATSRDGTGFGNTIYF
V gene: TRBV12-3/TRBV12-4; CDR3 protein: CASSFGNYGYTF
V gene: TRBV5-4; CDR3 protein: CASSVGDRGRGNEKLFF
V gene: TRBV6-5; CDR3 protein: CASSYDAGSPGYGYTF
V gene: TRBV4-1; CDR3 protein: CASSPLGGGGTDTQYF
V gene: TRBV10-3; CDR3 protein: CAISESGLGQFF
V gene: TRBV6-1; CDR3 protein: CASSEGLDSPLHF
V gene: TRBV7-7; CDR3 protein: CASSLAGGEGETQYF
V gene: TRBV6-1; CDR3 protein: CASSGRTPGVRTEAFF
V gene: TRBV24-1; CDR3 protein: CATSDPGSPRPYEQYF
V gene: TRBV5-1; CDR3 protein: CASSRGAQDGYNEQFF
V gene: TRBV29-1; CDR3 protein: CSVTDQDRTLYGYTF
V gene: TRBV19; CDR3 protein: CASSGGTRYGYTF
V gene: TRBV27; CDR3 protein: CASPPWVGGWYGYTF
V gene: TRBV3-1/TRBV3-2; CDR3 protein: CASSPQGSNYGYTF
V gene: TRBV7-2; CDR3 protein: CASSLVREGEQFF
V gene: TRBV19; CDR3 protein: CASSLMTLDTQYF
V gene: TRBV5-1; CDR3 protein: CASSLRVLGGGETQYF
V gene: TRBV6-5; CDR3 protein: CASKRGASGETQYF
V gene: TRBV18; CDR3 protein: CASPPPGLAGGQGEQYF
V gene: TRBV28; CDR3 protein: CASSADRTGFGQPQHF
V gene: TRBV6-5; CDR3 protein: CASSYSAGPYEQYF
V gene: TRBV12-3/TRBV12-4; CDR3 protein: CASSFRLTEAFF